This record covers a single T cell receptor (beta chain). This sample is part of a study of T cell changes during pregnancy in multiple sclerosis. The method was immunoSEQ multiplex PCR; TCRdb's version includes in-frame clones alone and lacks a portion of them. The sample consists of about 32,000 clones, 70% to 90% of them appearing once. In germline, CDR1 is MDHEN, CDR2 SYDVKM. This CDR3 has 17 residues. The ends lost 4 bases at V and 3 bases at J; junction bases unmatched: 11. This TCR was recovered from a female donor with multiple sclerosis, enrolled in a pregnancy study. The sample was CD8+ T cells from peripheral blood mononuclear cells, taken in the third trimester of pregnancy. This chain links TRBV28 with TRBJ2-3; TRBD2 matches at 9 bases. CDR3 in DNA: TGTGCCAGCAGTTCCCCCCGTGGCGGGAGGGTTACAGATACGCAGTATTTT. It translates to CASSSPRGGRVTDTQYF.